The 5 T cell receptor beta chains presented below share a single source sample, sequenced in a study of blood T cells in healthy people across ages. It was with a sample-barcoded 5' primer and a J-beta primer mix that a second PCR of about 6 to 12 cycles was run. One entry per CDR3 protein results from TCRdb running MiXCR on the 5' RACE reads. Of 630,000 or so distinct CDR3 sequences listed, roughly 32% are singletons. Material for sequencing was blood. The receptors stem from a woman aged 80 or over in good health.

The table lists this clonotype with many counts. The V and J genes are TRBV20-1 and TRBJ2-7; 8 nucleotides line up with TRBD2. The CDR3 runs 17 residues. Per germline, CDR1 DFQATT and CDR2 SNEGSKA (reference sequence). Losses at the gene ends were 1 base for V and 1 base for J; bases not matched to a gene: 12. The CDR3 nucleotides read TGCAGTGCTAGAGGGGGCCTAAGCGGGGGACCTTCCTACGAGCAGTACTTC. The encoded protein is CSARGGLSGGPSYEQYF.

This sequence joins TRBV20-1 and TRBJ2-4; the match to TRBD2 covers 11 bases. The CDR3 is 16 residues long. The germline gives CDR1 DFQATT, CDR2 SNEGSKA (reference sequence). Trimming removed 6 bases from V and 8 bases from J; junction bases left unmatched: 15. CDR3: CSAPGVAGGPRYIQYF. CDR3 nucleotide sequence: TGCAGTGCACCGGGGGTAGCGGGAGGGCCTAGGTACATTCAGTACTTC.

This clonotype was counted between two and nine times. The chain recombines TRBV5-1 with TRBJ2-3; 7 bases align to TRBD2. Germline V gene lookup returns CDR1 SGHRS and CDR2 YFSETQ. J gave up 0 bases and V 4 bases, and 11 bases lay outside the gene matches. CDR3 size: 17 residues. The CDR3 bases are TGCGCCAGCAGCCCGGGACTCGCGGGGGAGAGCACAGATACGCAGTATTTT. It codes for CASSPGLAGESTDTQYF.

This clonotype is deemed medium-sized (0.01 to 0.1%). The chain joins TRBV12-3 or TRBV12-4 to TRBJ2-1, with a weak D call TRBD1 (6 bases). V was shortened by 5 bases and J by 4 bases, with 15 bases between the two germline ends. The CDR3 extends over 15 amino acids. CDR3 DNA sequence: TGTGCCAGCAGTCCAGAAGCGACAGGTTACAATGAGCAGTTCTTC. This sequence encodes CASSPEATGYNEQFF.

CDR3 loop: CASSSGGTGWTDTQYF. The CDR3 bases are TGCGCCAGCAGCTCTGGGGGGACAGGGTGGACAGATACGCAGTATTTT. This rearrangement joins TRBV5-1 to TRBJ2-3; 9 positions agree with TRBD1. The CDR3 runs to 16 residues. The V segment lost 3 bases and the J segment 3 bases; nucleotides outside the gene matches: 8. The germline gives CDR1 SGHRS, CDR2 YFSETQ. Drawing the rest from reference TRBV5-1 and TRBJ2-3, the complete variable domain is KAGVTQTPRYLIKTRGQQVTLSCSPISGHRSVSWYQQTPGQGLQFLFEYFSETQRNKGNFPGRFSGRQFSNSRSEMNVSTLELGDSALYLCASSSGGTGWTDTQYFGPGTRLTVL.